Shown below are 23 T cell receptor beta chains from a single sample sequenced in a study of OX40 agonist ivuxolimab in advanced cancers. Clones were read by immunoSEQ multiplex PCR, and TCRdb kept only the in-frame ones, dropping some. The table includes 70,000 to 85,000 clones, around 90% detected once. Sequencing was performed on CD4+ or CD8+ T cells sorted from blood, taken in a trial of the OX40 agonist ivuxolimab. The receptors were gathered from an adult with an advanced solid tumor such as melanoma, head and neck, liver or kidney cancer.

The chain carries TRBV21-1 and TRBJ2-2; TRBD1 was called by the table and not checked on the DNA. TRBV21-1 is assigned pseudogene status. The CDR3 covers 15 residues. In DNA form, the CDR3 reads TGTGCCAGCAGCACCCATGTACCCAGGCCCGGGGAGCTGTTTTTT. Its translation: CASSTHVPRPGELFF.

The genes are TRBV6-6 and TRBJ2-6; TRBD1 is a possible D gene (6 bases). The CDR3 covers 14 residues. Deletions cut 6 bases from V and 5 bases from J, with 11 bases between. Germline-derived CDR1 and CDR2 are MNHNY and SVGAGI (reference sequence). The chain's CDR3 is CASRPGDRANVLTF. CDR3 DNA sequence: TGTGCCAGCAGACCAGGGGATCGGGCCAACGTCCTGACTTTC.

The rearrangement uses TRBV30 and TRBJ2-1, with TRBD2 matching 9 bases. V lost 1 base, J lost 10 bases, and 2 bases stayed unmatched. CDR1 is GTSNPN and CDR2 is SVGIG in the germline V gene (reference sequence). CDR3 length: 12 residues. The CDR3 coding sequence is TGTGCCTGGAGTGAGACTAGCGGAGAGCAGTTCTTC. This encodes CAWSETSGEQFF.

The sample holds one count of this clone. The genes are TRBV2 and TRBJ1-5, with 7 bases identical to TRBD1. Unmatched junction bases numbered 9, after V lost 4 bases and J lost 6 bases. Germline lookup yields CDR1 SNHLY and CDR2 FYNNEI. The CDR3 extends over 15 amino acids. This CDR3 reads CASSGETGSGQPQHF. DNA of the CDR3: TGTGCCAGCAGTGGTGAGACAGGGTCGGGTCAGCCCCAGCATTTT.

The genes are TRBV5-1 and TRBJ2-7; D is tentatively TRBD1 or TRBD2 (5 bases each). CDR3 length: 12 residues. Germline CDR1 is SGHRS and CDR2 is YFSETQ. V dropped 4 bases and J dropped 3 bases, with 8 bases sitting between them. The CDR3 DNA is TGCGCCAGCAGCGGGGGTATCTACGAGCAGTACTTC. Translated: CASSGGIYEQYF.

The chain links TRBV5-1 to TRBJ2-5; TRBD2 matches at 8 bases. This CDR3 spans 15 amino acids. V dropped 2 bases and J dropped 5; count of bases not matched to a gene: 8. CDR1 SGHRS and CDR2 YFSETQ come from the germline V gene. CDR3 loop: CASSFGGGQGETQYF. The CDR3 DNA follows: TGCGCCAGCAGCTTCGGCGGGGGGCAGGGGGAGACCCAGTACTTC. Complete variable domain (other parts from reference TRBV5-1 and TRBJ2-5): KAGVTQTPRYLIKTRGQQVTLSCSPISGHRSVSWYQQTPGQGLQFLFEYFSETQRNKGNFPGRFSGRQFSNSRSEMNVSTLELGDSALYLCASSFGGGQGETQYFGPGTRLLVL.

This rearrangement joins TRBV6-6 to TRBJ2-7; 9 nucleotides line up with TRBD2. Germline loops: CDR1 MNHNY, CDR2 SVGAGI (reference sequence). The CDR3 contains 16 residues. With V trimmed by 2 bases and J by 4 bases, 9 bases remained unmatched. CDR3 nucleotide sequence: TGTGCCAGCAGTTACAGGGCGGGGCGGGAGGGGTACGAGCAGTACTTC. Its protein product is CASSYRAGREGYEQYF.

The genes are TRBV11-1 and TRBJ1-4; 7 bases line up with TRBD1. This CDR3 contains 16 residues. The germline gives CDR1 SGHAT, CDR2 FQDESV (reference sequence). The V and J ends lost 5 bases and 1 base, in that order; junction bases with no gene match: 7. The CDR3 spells CASSATQGETNEKLFF. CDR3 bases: TGTGCCAGCAGCGCGACGCAGGGGGAAACTAATGAAAAACTGTTTTTT.

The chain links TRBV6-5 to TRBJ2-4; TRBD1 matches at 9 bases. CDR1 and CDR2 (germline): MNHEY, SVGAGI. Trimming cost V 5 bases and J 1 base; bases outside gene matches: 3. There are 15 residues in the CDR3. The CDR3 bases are TGTGCCAGCAGTCCTGGACAGGGGGCCAAAAACATTCAGTACTTC. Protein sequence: CASSPGQGAKNIQYF.

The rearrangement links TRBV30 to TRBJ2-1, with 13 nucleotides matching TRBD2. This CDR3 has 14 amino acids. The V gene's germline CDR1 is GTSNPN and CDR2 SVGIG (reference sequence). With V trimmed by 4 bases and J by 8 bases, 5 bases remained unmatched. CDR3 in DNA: TGTGCCTGGATCCCACTAGCGGGAGGGGATGAGCAGTTCTTC. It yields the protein CAWIPLAGGDEQFF.

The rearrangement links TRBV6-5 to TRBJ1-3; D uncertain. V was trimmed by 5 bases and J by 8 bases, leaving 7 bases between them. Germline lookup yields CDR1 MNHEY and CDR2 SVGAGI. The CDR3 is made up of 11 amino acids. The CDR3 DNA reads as TGTGCCAGCAGTCACAGTTACACCATATATTTT. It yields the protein CASSHSYTIYF.

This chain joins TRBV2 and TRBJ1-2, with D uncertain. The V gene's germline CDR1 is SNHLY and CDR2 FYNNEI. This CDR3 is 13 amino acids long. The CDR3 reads CEISRGENYGYTF. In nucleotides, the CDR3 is TGTGAAATCAGCCGTGGGGAAAACTATGGCTACACCTTC.

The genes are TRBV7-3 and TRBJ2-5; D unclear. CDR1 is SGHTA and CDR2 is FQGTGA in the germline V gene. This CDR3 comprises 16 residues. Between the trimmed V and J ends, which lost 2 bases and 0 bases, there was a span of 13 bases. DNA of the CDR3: TGTGCCAGCAGCTTACCCCCCTCTAGGTACCAAGAGACCCAGTACTTC. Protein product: CASSLPPSRYQETQYF.

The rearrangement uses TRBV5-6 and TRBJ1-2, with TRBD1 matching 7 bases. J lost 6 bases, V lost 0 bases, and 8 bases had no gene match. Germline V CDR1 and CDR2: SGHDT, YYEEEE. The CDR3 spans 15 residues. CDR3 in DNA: TGTGCCAGCAGCTTGGTGTCTGGAACAGGGGATGGCTACACCTTC. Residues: CASSLVSGTGDGYTF. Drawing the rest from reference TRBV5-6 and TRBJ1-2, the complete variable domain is DAGVTQSPTHLIKTRGQQVTLRCSPKSGHDTVSWYQQALGQGPQFIFQYYEEEERQRGNFPDRFSGHQFPNYSSELNVNALLLGDSALYLCASSLVSGTGDGYTFGSGTRLTVV.

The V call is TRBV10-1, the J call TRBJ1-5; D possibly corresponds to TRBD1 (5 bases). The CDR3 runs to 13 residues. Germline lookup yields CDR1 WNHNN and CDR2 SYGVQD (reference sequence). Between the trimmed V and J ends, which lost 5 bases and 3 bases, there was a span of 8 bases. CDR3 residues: CASSRGINQPQHF. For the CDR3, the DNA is TGCGCCAGCAGTAGGGGAATCAATCAGCCCCAGCATTTT.

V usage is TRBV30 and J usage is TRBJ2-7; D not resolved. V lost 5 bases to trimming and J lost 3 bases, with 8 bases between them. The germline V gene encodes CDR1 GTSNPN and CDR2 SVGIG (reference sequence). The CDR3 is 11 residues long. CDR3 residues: CAWEAGYEQYF. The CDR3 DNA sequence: TGTGCCTGGGAGGCCGGCTACGAGCAGTACTTC.

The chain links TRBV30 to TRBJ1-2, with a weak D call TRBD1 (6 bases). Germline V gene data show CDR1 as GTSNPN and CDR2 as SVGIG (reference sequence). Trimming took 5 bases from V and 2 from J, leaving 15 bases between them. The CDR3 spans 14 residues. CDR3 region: CAWHFGGGNYGYTF. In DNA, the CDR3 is TGTGCCTGGCACTTTGGGGGGGGCAACTATGGCTACACCTTC.

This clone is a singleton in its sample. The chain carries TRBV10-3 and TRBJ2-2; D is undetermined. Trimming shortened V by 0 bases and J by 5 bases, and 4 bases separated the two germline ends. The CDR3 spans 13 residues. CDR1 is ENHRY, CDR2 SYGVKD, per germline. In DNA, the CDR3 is TGTGCCATCAGTGAGTCTATAACCGGGGAGCTGTTTTTT. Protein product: CAISESITGELFF.

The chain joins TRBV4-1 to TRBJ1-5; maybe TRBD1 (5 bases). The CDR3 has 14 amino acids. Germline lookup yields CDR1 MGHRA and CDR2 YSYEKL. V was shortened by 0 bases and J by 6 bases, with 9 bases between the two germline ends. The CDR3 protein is CASSQEAGPQPQHF. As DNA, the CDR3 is TGCGCCAGCAGCCAAGAAGCGGGGCCTCAGCCCCAGCATTTT.

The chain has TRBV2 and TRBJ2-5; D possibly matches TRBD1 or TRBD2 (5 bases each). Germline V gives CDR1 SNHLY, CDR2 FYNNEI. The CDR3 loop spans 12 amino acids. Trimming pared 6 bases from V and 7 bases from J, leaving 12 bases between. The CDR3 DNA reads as TGTGCCAGCAGGATCACCGGGACGACCCAGTACTTC. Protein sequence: CASRITGTTQYF.

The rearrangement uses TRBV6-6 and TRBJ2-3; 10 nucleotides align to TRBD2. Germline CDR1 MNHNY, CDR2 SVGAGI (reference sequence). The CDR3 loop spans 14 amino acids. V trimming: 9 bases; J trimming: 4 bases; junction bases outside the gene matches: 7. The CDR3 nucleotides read TGTGCCAGTACACTAGCGGGAAGCTCAGATACGCAGTATTTT. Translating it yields CASTLAGSSDTQYF.

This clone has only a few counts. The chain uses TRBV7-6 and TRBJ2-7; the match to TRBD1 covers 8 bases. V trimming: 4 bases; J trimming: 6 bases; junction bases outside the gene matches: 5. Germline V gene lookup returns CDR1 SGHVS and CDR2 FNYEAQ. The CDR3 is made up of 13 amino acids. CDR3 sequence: CASSSDRDGEQYF. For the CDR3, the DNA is TGTGCCAGCAGCTCGGACAGGGACGGCGAGCAGTACTTC.

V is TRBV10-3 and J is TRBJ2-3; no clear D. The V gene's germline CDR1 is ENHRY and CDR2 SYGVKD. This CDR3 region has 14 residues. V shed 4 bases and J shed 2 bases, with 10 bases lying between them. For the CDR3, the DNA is TGTGCCATCAGTGGGGCCCATCCCACAGATACGCAGTATTTT. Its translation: CAISGAHPTDTQYF.